This T cell receptor (beta chain) was retrieved from a study of shared clonotypes between healthy human individuals. Study findings and constraints: Clonotype sharing across donors was expected to vary with sequencing depth.

The data were produced by immunoSEQ multiplex PCR, yet TCRdb's version contains in-frame clones alone and is incomplete. The sample yields fewer than 1 million clones, roughly 96% seen once. CDR1 is LGHNT, CDR2 FRNRAP, per germline. The CDR3 totals 18 residues. Turning to this clone: What it binds is unknown.

Selected positively for CCR7 and CD45RO-negative, naive CD8 cells excluded terminally differentiated effector memory CD45RA+ cells. This sequence originates from a man aged 30 to 39 in good health. The gene calls are TRBV12-5 and TRBJ2-5; TRBD1 or TRBD2 may be the D gene (5 bases each). The better agreement between TRBJ2-7 and the DNA end casts doubt on the J call. The sample comprised naive CD8+ T cells sorted from blood. The CDR3 nucleotides read TGTGCTAGTGGTTTGAAGGGAGAGCCGAGGGGAACAGCCTACGAGCAGTACTTC. This translates into CASGLKGEPRGTAYEQYF.